The 5 T cell receptor beta chains below were found in one sample sequenced in a study of blood T cell repertoires in COVID-19. Measured with immunoSEQ multiplex PCR; TCRdb has only the in-frame clones, and not every one. In the table there are over 450,000 clones, 85% to 90% of which are singletons. The material sequenced was peripheral blood. All receptors come from a man aged 18 to 30 with COVID-19, enrolled during active disease.

This sequence joins TRBV29-1 and TRBJ2-2, with 7 bases fitting TRBD1. CDR3 size: 14 residues. Trimming cost V 4 bases and J 5 bases; bases outside gene matches: 7. CDR1 is SQVTM, CDR2 ANQGSEA, per germline. The CDR3 sequence: CSVAGTARTGELFF. Written as DNA, the CDR3 is TGCAGCGTTGCGGGGACAGCAAGGACCGGGGAGCTGTTTTTT.

This chain links TRBV6-2 or TRBV6-3 with TRBJ2-1; possibly TRBD2 for D (5 bases). The CDR3 spans 11 residues. Germline assignment: CDR1 MNHEY and CDR2 SVGEGT. V shed 2 bases and J shed 9 bases, with 5 bases lying between them. CDR3 bases: TGTGCCAGCAGTTACGGAGGTGAGCAGTTCTTC. Encoded protein: CASSYGGEQFF.

This chain joins TRBV9 and TRBJ2-5; TRBD2 might be the D (6 bases). Germline CDR1 reads SGDLS; CDR2 reads YYNGEE. V lost 2 bases, J lost 5 bases, and 10 bases lay in between. The CDR3 is made up of 13 amino acids. CDR3 nucleotides: TGTGCCAGCAGCGTTCGGGACTTGGAGACCCAGTACTTC. Translated: CASSVRDLETQYF. Supplemented by reference TRBV9 and TRBJ2-5, the full variable domain reads DSGVTQTPKHLITATGQRVTLRCSPRSGDLSVYWYQQSLDQGLQFLIQYYNGEERAKGNILERFSAQQFPDLHSELNLSSLELGDSALYFCASSVRDLETQYFGPGTRLLVL.

V usage is TRBV14 and J usage is TRBJ2-7; maybe TRBD2 (6 bases). The V gene lost 3 bases and the J gene lost 0 bases, with 9 bases spanning the gap. This CDR3 region has 14 residues. Germline V lookup: CDR1 SGHDN, CDR2 FVKESK. The CDR3 bases are TGTGCCAGCAGCCAGCCGGGAGACTCCTACGAGCAGTACTTC. It translates to CASSQPGDSYEQYF.

The chain employs TRBV12-2 and TRBJ2-1; the table calls TRBD2, which could not be checked here. TRBV12-2 is a pseudogene. The length of the CDR3 is 14 residues. CDR3 in amino acids: CACNVPGLGNEQFF. Written as DNA, the CDR3 is TGTGCATGCAACGTACCGGGACTAGGTAATGAGCAGTTCTTC.